This section outlines one T cell receptor beta chain sequence together with its context. It lacks a known antigen. No base-level quality is on record; no much larger clone is a single base apart. This sample was taken from a study of metastatic and nonmetastatic thyroid tumors (dated by TCRdb to the early 2020s). Turning to the overall study: Repertoires were compared across peripheral blood and tumor or nodule tissue samples from malignant and benign thyroid patients. Here is what the overall study found, with its caveats: In both blood and tumor samples, malignant tumors were reported to have significantly higher TCR beta diversity than benign nodules.

Library preparation employed PCR. This sample was sequenced with an Illumina HiSeq 4000. High-throughput sequencing was used to profile the TCR beta-chain CDR3 region of each patient. From the authors' description of their analysis: CDR3 differences across clinicopathological groups were used to build a classifier for discriminating distant-metastatic papillary thyroid cancer patients. Repertoire diversity was assessed with the Shannon index, and tumor-blood repertoire similarity with the Morisita-Horn index. Through fastp at Q25 and MiXCR, TCRdb rebuilt clones from the public reads, retaining in-frame beta chains. The V and J calls and clone size come from TCRdb's table, not from the authors' own analysis. In all, the sample holds approximately 41,000 clones, and 24% of those were seen once. About 15% of the sample rests with the top ten. The CDR3, cysteine through phenylalanine, is 11 amino acids long. CDR3 DNA only is kept here, 33 bases in frame from base 1. V and J lose 4 bases and 4 bases, and a span of 4 bases separates them. As encoded in the germline V gene (reference sequence), CDR1 is SEHNR while CDR2 is FQNEAQ.

No patient had received any treatment before thyroid surgery. Using T-cell receptor beta sequencing, the researchers looked back retrospectively at clinical samples from patients, gathered between about 2012 and 2018. Source material: tumor tissue. This receptor chain uses TRBV7-9 and TRBJ1-1; the D gene identity is not certain. This receptor was obtained from a female donor with papillary thyroid cancer or a benign thyroid nodule (not recorded which). Some clones in this sample may be carry-over from other donors' samples. The CDR3 is CASSSSTEAFF. The nucleotide sequence is TGTGCCAGCAGCTCAAGCACTGAAGCTTTCTTT.